One and the same sample provided the 32 T cell receptor beta chains below, sequenced in a study of T cells in Graves' hyperthyroidism and ophthalmopathy. Amplification yielded TCR beta CDR3 regions, with RNA transcripts as the source. The TCR CDR3 was amplified in a first-round RT-PCR using the HTBI primer set. A single record per CDR3 protein comes from TCRdb applying MiXCR to the multiplex PCR reads. The data show about 300,000 distinct CDR3 sequences, 20% to 25% seen once. Sequencing used blood. Receptor source: a man aged 35-49 years with Graves' hyperthyroidism that later progressed to Graves' ophthalmopathy.

Ten or more counts support this clonotype. V gene TRBV19 combines with J gene TRBJ1-5; 7 bases agree with TRBD1. Germline lookup yields CDR1 LNHDA and CDR2 SQIVND (reference sequence). CDR3 length: 16 residues. With V trimmed by 5 bases and J by 4 bases, 11 bases remained unmatched. This chain's CDR3 is CASSPRGRLRNQPQHF. The DNA of the CDR3 is TGTGCCAGTAGTCCAAGGGGGCGTCTAAGAAATCAGCCCCAGCATTTT. The complete variable domain, with remaining parts taken from reference TRBV19 and TRBJ1-5, reads DGGITQSPKYLFRKEGQNVTLSCEQNLNHDAMYWYRQDPGQGLRLIYYSQIVNDFQKGDIAEGYSVSREKKESFPLTVTSAQKNPTAFYLCASSPRGRLRNQPQHFGDGTRLSIL.

This clonotype was seen a few times. The J gene is TRBJ1-1, the V gene TRBV4-3, with TRBD1 matching 11 bases. CDR3 length: 21 amino acids. The ends lost 1 base at V and 0 bases at J; junction bases unmatched: 16. In germline, CDR1 is LGHNA, CDR2 YSLEER. CDR3 region: CASSQARRALGDRGLNTEAFF. CDR3 nucleotides: TGCGCCAGCAGCCAAGCCCGGCGGGCCCTCGGGGACAGGGGGTTGAACACTGAAGCTTTCTTT.

This clonotype has ten or more counts. This chain uses TRBV7-3 with TRBJ2-4; a weak D match, TRBD2 (6 bases). The CDR3 covers 14 residues. Germline V lookup: CDR1 SGHTA, CDR2 FQGTGA. V lost 2 bases, J lost 10 bases, and 15 bases lay in between. The CDR3, as DNA: TGTGCCAGCAGCTTAGGCGGGACGGGTTCTATTCAGTACTTC. Translation: CASSLGGTGSIQYF. Complete variable domain (other parts from reference TRBV7-3 and TRBJ2-4): GAGVSQTPSNKVTEKGKYVELRCDPISGHTALYWYRQSLGQGPEFLIYFQGTGAADDSGLPNDRFFAVRPEGSVSTLKIQRTERGDSAVYLCASSLGGTGSIQYFGAGTRLSVL.

Comment on this clonotype: The conserved phenylalanine or tryptophan normally closing the CDR3 is absent here, so this likely arose from a read error. The CDR3 nucleotides are TGTGCCAGCAGTCAGTGGACAGGGGACACTGAAGCTTTCCTT. Translated: CASSQWTGDTEAFL. The chain uses TRBV3-1 and TRBJ1-1; TRBD1 aligns across 9 bases. Losses at the gene ends were 6 bases for V and 3 bases for J; bases not matched to a gene: 5. The CDR3 runs 14 residues. Germline V gives CDR1 LGHDT, CDR2 YNNKEL (reference sequence).

In this sample, this clonotype turned up many times. V usage is TRBV6-1 and J usage is TRBJ2-2, with 7 positions matching TRBD2. The germline V gene has CDR1 MNHNS and CDR2 SASEGT. This CDR3 spans 15 amino acids. J lost 2 bases, V lost 4 bases, and 4 bases had no gene match. The CDR3 coding sequence is TGTGCCAGCAGTGCGCTAGCGGCCAACACCGGGGAGCTGTTTTTT. This codes for CASSALAANTGELFF.

A few counts support this clonotype. V and J are TRBV15 and TRBJ1-2; D remains unclear. Germline V gives CDR1 LNHNV, CDR2 YYDKDF (reference sequence). CDR3 length: 14 amino acids. V lost 1 base and J 3 bases, leaving 9 bases between the germline ends. The CDR3 DNA reads TGTGCCACCAGCAGAGTTCGGACGGACTATGGCTACACCTTC. Protein: CATSRVRTDYGYTF. The whole variable domain, filled in from reference TRBV15 and TRBJ1-2, reads DAMVIQNPRYQVTQFGKPVTLSCSQTLNHNVMYWYQQKSSQAPKLLFHYYDKDFNNEADTPDNFQSRRPNTSFCFLDIRSPGLGDTAMYLCATSRVRTDYGYTFGSGTRLTVV.

This clonotype was observed at least ten times. The chain has TRBV2 and TRBJ2-7; D may be TRBD1 or TRBD2 (6 bases each). Germline CDR1 is SNHLY and CDR2 is FYNNEI. There are 12 residues in the CDR3. The V gene lost 2 bases and the J gene lost 7 bases, with 9 bases spanning the gap. The CDR3 sequence: CASSEQGREQYF. Written as DNA, the CDR3 is TGTGCCAGCAGTGAACAGGGGAGGGAGCAGTACTTC. Full variable domain (missing parts from reference TRBV2 and TRBJ2-7): EPEVTQTPSHQVTQMGQEVILRCVPISNHLYFYWYRQILGQKVEFLVSFYNNEISEKSEIFDDQFSVERPDGSNFTLKIRSTKLEDSAMYFCASSEQGREQYFGPGTRLTVT.

This clonotype has only a few counts. V usage is TRBV7-2 and J usage is TRBJ2-7; weak D call: TRBD2 (5 bases). The germline gives CDR1 SGHTA, CDR2 FQGNSA. With 0 bases removed from V and 3 bases from J, the gap between germline ends came to 18 bases. There are 17 residues in the CDR3. This CDR3 is CASSLAWPGSALYEQYF. Here the CDR3 DNA reads TGTGCCAGCAGCTTAGCGTGGCCGGGGTCGGCCCTCTACGAGCAGTACTTC. The full variable domain, in which reference TRBV7-2 and TRBJ2-7 provide the parts outside the CDR3, is GAGVSQSPSNKVTEKGKDVELRCDPISGHTALYWYRQSLGQGLEFLIYFQGNSAPDKSGLPSDRFSAERTGGSVSTLTIQRTQQEDSAVYLCASSLAWPGSALYEQYFGPGTRLTVT.

The rearrangement joins TRBV19 to TRBJ1-1; tentatively, D is TRBD1 (5 bases). V lost 7 bases to trimming and J lost 4 bases, with 10 bases between them. Germline V CDR1 and CDR2: LNHDA, SQIVND (reference sequence). This CDR3 is built from 12 residues. CDR3 sequence: CASKAGGTEAFF. CDR3 DNA: TGTGCCAGTAAGGCGGGGGGCACTGAAGCTTTCTTT.

The sample holds a few counts of this clonotype. This sequence joins TRBV28 and TRBJ1-5, with a tentative D call TRBD1 (5 bases). The CDR3 has 16 residues. V lost 7 bases, J lost 2 bases, and 18 bases lay in between. Germline values: CDR1 MDHEN, CDR2 SYDVKM. The CDR3 region has the DNA TGTGCCAGCAAGAACTCCCGGGACGCCGGCAATCAGCCCCAGCATTTT. It translates to CASKNSRDAGNQPQHF.

V is TRBV30 and J is TRBJ1-1; no reliable D call. CDR1 and CDR2 (germline): GTSNPN, SVGIG (reference sequence). V dropped 2 bases and J dropped 7 bases, with 8 bases sitting between them. The CDR3 sequence is 11 residues long. The CDR3 spells CAWSPYGEAFF. The CDR3 DNA sequence: TGTGCCTGGAGTCCGTACGGTGAAGCTTTCTTT.

In its sample, this clonotype was seen a few times. The V and J genes are TRBV6-1 and TRBJ2-7, with 11 bases identical to TRBD2. The germline V gene has CDR1 MNHNS and CDR2 SASEGT. The ends lost 7 bases at V and 1 base at J; junction bases unmatched: 3. This CDR3 is built from 14 residues. CDR3 amino acids: CASILAGASYEQYF. Here the CDR3 DNA reads TGTGCCAGCATACTAGCGGGAGCGTCCTACGAGCAGTACTTC.

V is TRBV7-9 and J is TRBJ2-7; weak D call: TRBD2 (6 bases). The CDR3 spans 13 residues. Between the trimmed V and J ends, which lost 6 bases and 5 bases, there was a span of 14 bases. In germline, CDR1 is SEHNR, CDR2 FQNEAQ (reference sequence). The chain's CDR3 is CASSPGWRDEQYF. CDR3 nucleotide sequence: TGTGCCAGCAGTCCGGGCTGGAGGGACGAGCAGTACTTC.

The chain combines TRBV6-2 or TRBV6-3 with TRBJ2-7; the match to TRBD2 covers 8 bases. Germline V gene data show CDR1 as MNHEY and CDR2 as SVGEGT. This CDR3 contains 15 residues. V lost 6 bases and J lost 2; bases outside the gene matches: 9. CDR3 sequence (DNA): TGTGCCAGCAGCGACGACAGCGGGAGTACCTACGAGCAGTACTTC. This translates into CASSDDSGSTYEQYF.

This clonotype occurred many times. The chain combines TRBV9 with TRBJ1-2, with 7 bases aligning to TRBD1. Germline trimming cut 1 base from V and 3 bases from J; bases unmatched to any gene: 3. The CDR3 totals 14 residues. Germline V lookup: CDR1 SGDLS, CDR2 YYNGEE. The CDR3 protein is CASSVRQGDYGYTF. The CDR3 bases are TGTGCCAGCAGCGTAAGGCAGGGGGACTATGGCTACACCTTC.

There are many counts of this clonotype. This CDR3 fails to terminate in the conserved phenylalanine or tryptophan, so it likely reflects a read error. This chain links TRBV11-2 with TRBJ1-2; no firm D call. Germline V gene data show CDR1 as SGHAT and CDR2 as FQNNGV. This CDR3 contains 13 residues. V lost 6 bases to trimming and J lost 3 bases, with 11 bases between them. CDR3 loop: CASRPNPYYGYTV. The CDR3 bases are TGTGCCAGCAGGCCAAACCCCTACTATGGCTACACCGTC.

This clonotype was counted ten times or more. This chain links TRBV6-1 with TRBJ1-3, with unresolved D. The CDR3 has 15 amino acids. Germline CDR1 reads MNHNS; CDR2 reads SASEGT. V lost 6 bases to trimming and J lost 0 bases, with 12 bases between them. The CDR3 sequence is CASRNGETSGNTIYF. For the CDR3, the DNA is TGTGCCAGCAGAAATGGGGAGACCTCTGGAAACACCATATATTTT.

The rearrangement uses TRBV20-1 and TRBJ1-5; D is undetermined. Trimming removed 4 bases from V and 5 bases from J, with 15 bases in between. This CDR3 has 14 amino acids. Germline CDR1 reads DFQATT; CDR2 reads SNEGSKA (reference sequence). The CDR3: CSATTDNVHQPQHF. CDR3 coding DNA: TGCAGTGCTACGACCGACAACGTACATCAGCCCCAGCATTTT.

This clonotype was counted many times. V and J are TRBV18 and TRBJ1-1; D not resolved. This CDR3 comprises 15 residues. Germline values: CDR1 KGHSH, CDR2 LQKENI. The V end was cut by 3 bases, the J end by 3 bases, with 14 bases between. This CDR3 is CASSPVGSQHTEAFF. The CDR3 region has the DNA TGTGCCAGCTCACCGGTTGGGTCCCAGCACACTGAAGCTTTCTTT. Full variable domain (remainder filled in from reference TRBV18 and TRBJ1-1): NAGVMQNPRHLVRRRGQEARLRCSPMKGHSHVYWYRQLPEEGLKFMVYLQKENIIDESGMPKERFSAEFPKEGPSILRIQQVVRGDSAAYFCASSPVGSQHTEAFFGQGTRLTVV.

The chain joins TRBV7-9 to TRBJ1-2; 8 bases align to TRBD1. The CDR3 contains 13 residues. V trimming: 1 base; J trimming: 6 bases; junction bases outside the gene matches: 1. In germline, CDR1 is SEHNR, CDR2 FQNEAQ (reference sequence). The CDR3: CASSLVQGDGYTF. The CDR3 nucleotides are TGTGCCAGCAGCTTAGTACAGGGGGATGGCTACACCTTC.

Turning to this clonotype: It may be a read error: a sequence one base away is much more abundant. This chain links TRBV11-2 with TRBJ1-1; D is undetermined. CDR1 and CDR2 (germline): SGHAT, FQNNGV. The ends were cut back, 1 base at V and 4 bases at J, with 10 bases in the middle. This CDR3 region has 14 residues. The CDR3 region has the DNA TGTGCCAGCAGCTTAGGTCGGTCAGCCACTGAAGCTTTCTTT. It is translated as CASSLGRSATEAFF.

The chain uses TRBV25-1 and TRBJ2-5; TRBD2 matches 11 bases. In germline, CDR1 is MGHDK, CDR2 SYGVNS. The CDR3 length is 20 residues. V lost 3 bases and J lost 1; bases outside the gene matches: 16. DNA for the CDR3: TGTGCCAGCAGTGACTGGAGGCTAGCGGGAGGAGGAAGGGGCCAAGAGACCCAGTACTTC. It specifies CASSDWRLAGGGRGQETQYF. The entire variable domain, with the rest obtained from reference TRBV25-1 and TRBJ2-5, is as follows: EADIYQTPRYLVIGTGKKITLECSQTMGHDKMYWYQQDPGMELHLIHYSYGVNSTEKGDLSSESTVSRIRTEHFPLTLESARPSHTSQYLCASSDWRLAGGGRGQETQYFGPGTRLLVL.

The CDR3 protein is CASSMWSQNTGELFF. CDR3 nucleotide sequence: TGTGCCAGTAGTATGTGGTCCCAGAACACCGGGGAGCTGTTTTTT. The J gene is TRBJ2-2, the V gene TRBV19; D is unresolved. The germline gives CDR1 LNHDA, CDR2 SQIVND (reference sequence). CDR3 length equals 15 residues. The V end was cut by 3 bases, the J end by 1 base, with 9 bases between.

This clonotype has ten or more counts. This sequence joins TRBV2 and TRBJ2-5; D is undetermined. Germline loops: CDR1 SNHLY, CDR2 FYNNEI. Trimming left V 6 bases short and J 2 bases short, with 10 bases between. The CDR3 runs to 13 residues. The CDR3 DNA reads as TGTGCCAGCAGCCGGGCCCGACAAGAGACCCAGTACTTC. This gives the protein CASSRARQETQYF.

This clonotype was counted many times. This chain's CDR3 is CASIVNRDRGNYGYTF. Here the CDR3 DNA reads TGTGCCAGCATCGTAAACCGGGACAGGGGAAACTATGGCTACACCTTC. The chain uses TRBV6-1 and TRBJ1-2, with TRBD1 matching over 10 bases. The CDR3 runs to 16 residues. V dropped 7 bases and J dropped 2; count of bases not matched to a gene: 10. Germline V gene lookup returns CDR1 MNHNS and CDR2 SASEGT.

V and J are TRBV6-2 or TRBV6-3 and TRBJ2-5; D gene unclear. This CDR3 spans 16 amino acids. With 2 bases removed from V and 7 bases from J, the gap between germline ends came to 20 bases. CDR1 is MNHEY, CDR2 SVGEGT, per germline. Here the CDR3 DNA reads TGTGCCAGCAGTTACGGGTTTCGGGCGGTTGAAGGGACCCAGTACTTC. Protein: CASSYGFRAVEGTQYF.

This clonotype came up many times. The chain links TRBV6-1 to TRBJ1-2, with 8 bases aligning to TRBD1. After removal of 6 bases from V and 7 bases from J, the junction contained 13 bases not matched to a gene. This CDR3 has 15 amino acids. CDR1 MNHNS and CDR2 SASEGT come from the germline V gene. CDR3 protein: CASSRETGVVAGYTF. The CDR3 bases are TGTGCCAGCAGCCGTGAGACAGGGGTAGTGGCTGGCTACACCTTC.

This clonotype occurred many times. The chain combines TRBV29-1 with TRBJ2-7, with D perhaps TRBD1 (6 bases). Germline V lookup: CDR1 SQVTM, CDR2 ANQGSEA. Trimming took 6 bases from V and 4 from J, leaving 16 bases between them. The CDR3 covers 13 residues. The CDR3 DNA sequence: TGCAGCGTCCCCGGGACGGGACAATACGAGCAGTACTTC. Translation: CSVPGTGQYEQYF.

This clonotype was found many times. CDR3 bases: TGTGCCAGCAGCCGAGCCGGGACAGGGAATGGCTACACCTTC. As protein: CASSRAGTGNGYTF. The gene calls are TRBV11-1 and TRBJ1-2; the match to TRBD1 covers 9 bases. J gave up 6 bases and V 5 bases, and 7 bases lay outside the gene matches. The CDR3 covers 14 residues. Germline-derived CDR1 and CDR2 are SGHAT and FQDESV (reference sequence).

The chain has TRBV20-1 and TRBJ2-4; a weak D match, TRBD2 (5 bases). Trimming shortened V by 3 bases and J by 9 bases, and 12 bases separated the two germline ends. Germline assignment: CDR1 DFQATT and CDR2 SNEGSKA (reference sequence). The CDR3 has 12 amino acids. Written as DNA, the CDR3 is TGCAGTGCTAGCGGGATTGGCGGCATTCAGTACTTC. Translation gives CSASGIGGIQYF.

This clonotype was counted at least ten times. The chain carries TRBV5-1 and TRBJ2-7; 7 nucleotides match TRBD2. CDR1 is SGHRS, CDR2 YFSETQ, per germline. Trimming removed 4 bases from V and 2 bases from J; junction bases left unmatched: 9. The CDR3 is 15 amino acids. As DNA, the CDR3 is TGCGCCAGCAGCCCCTCGGCGGGAGACCCCTACGAGCAGTACTTC. This gives the protein CASSPSAGDPYEQYF. Full variable domain (outside the CDR3, taken from reference TRBV5-1 and TRBJ2-7): KAGVTQTPRYLIKTRGQQVTLSCSPISGHRSVSWYQQTPGQGLQFLFEYFSETQRNKGNFPGRFSGRQFSNSRSEMNVSTLELGDSALYLCASSPSAGDPYEQYFGPGTRLTVT.

This clonotype was seen many times. V and J are TRBV28 and TRBJ2-5; 9 nucleotides match TRBD1. The V and J ends lost 5 bases and 5 bases, in that order; junction bases with no gene match: 12. Germline values: CDR1 MDHEN, CDR2 SYDVKM. This CDR3 region has 16 residues. Here the CDR3 DNA reads TGTGCCAGCAGTACCGGGACAGGGTTGTTGAGGGAGACCCAGTACTTC. Its translation is CASSTGTGLLRETQYF.